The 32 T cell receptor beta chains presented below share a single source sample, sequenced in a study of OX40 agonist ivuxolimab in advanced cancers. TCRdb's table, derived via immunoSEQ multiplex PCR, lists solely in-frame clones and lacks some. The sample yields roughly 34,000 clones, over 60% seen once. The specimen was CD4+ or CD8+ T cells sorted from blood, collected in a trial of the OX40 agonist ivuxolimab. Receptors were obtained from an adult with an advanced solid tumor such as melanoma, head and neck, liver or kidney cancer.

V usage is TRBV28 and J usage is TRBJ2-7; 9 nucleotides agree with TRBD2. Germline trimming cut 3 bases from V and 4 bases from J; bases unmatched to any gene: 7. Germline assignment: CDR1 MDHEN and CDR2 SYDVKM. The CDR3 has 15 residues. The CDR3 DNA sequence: TGTGCCAGCAGTTTCTTTGGGACTAGCATGTACGAGCAGTACTTC. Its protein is CASSFFGTSMYEQYF.

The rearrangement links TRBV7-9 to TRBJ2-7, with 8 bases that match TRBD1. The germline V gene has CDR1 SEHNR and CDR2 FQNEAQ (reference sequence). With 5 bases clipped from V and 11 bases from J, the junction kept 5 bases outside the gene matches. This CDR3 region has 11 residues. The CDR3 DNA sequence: TGTGCCAGCAGCCCGGACAGGGCGGAGTACTTC. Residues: CASSPDRAEYF.

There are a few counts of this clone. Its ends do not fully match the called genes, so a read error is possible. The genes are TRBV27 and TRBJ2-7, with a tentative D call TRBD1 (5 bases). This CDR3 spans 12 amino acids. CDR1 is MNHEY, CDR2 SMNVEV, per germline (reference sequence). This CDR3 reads CASSSSPGKMNF. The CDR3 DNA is TGTGCCAGCAGTTCCTCACCAGGGAAGATGAACTTC.

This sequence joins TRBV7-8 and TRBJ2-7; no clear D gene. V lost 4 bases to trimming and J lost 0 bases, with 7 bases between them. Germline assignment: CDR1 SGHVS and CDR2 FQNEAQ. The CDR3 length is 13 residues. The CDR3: CASSSGSSYEQYV. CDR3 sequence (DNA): TGTGCCAGCAGCTCCGGAAGCTCCTACGAGCAGTACGTC.

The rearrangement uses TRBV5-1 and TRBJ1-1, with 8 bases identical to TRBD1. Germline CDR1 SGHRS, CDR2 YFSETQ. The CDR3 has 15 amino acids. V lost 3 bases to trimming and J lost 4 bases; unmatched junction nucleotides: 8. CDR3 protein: CASSYSGTGGTEAFF. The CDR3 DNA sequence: TGCGCCAGCAGCTACTCCGGGACAGGCGGCACTGAAGCTTTCTTT.

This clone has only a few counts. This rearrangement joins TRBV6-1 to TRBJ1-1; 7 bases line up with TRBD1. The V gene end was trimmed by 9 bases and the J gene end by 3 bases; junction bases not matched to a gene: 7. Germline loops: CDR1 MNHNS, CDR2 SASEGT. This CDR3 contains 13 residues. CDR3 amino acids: CASYRGGDTEAFF. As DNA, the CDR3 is TGTGCCAGTTACAGGGGTGGGGACACTGAAGCTTTCTTT.

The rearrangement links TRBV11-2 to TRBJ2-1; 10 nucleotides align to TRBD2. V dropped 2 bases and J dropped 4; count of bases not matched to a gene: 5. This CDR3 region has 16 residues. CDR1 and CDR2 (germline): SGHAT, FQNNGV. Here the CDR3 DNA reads TGTGCCAGCAGCTTACAACTAGCGGGGCAATACAATGAGCAGTTCTTC. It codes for CASSLQLAGQYNEQFF.

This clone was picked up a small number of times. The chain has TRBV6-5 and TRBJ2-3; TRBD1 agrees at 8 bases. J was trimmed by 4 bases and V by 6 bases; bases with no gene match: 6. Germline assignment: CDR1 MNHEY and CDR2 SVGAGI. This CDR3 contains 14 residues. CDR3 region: CASRIPGGADTQYF. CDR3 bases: TGTGCCAGCAGGATTCCAGGGGGCGCAGATACGCAGTATTTT.

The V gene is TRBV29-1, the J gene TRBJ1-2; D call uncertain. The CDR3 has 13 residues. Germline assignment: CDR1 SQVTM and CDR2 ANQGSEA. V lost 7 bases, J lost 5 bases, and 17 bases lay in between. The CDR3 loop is CSGGPVGIYGYTF. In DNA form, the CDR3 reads TGCAGCGGTGGTCCTGTTGGAATTTATGGCTACACCTTC.

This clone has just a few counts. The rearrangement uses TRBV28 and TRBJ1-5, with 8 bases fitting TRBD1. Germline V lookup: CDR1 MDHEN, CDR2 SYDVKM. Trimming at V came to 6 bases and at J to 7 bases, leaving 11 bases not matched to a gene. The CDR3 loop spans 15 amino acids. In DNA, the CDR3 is TGTGCCAGCAGCTCCGGACAGGGCTCCAACCAGCCCCAGCATTTT. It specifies CASSSGQGSNQPQHF.

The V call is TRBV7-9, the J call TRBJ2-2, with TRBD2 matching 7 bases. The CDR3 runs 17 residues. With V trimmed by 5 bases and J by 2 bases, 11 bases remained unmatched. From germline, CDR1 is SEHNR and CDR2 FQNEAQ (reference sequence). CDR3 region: CASSPRGGGTNTGELFF. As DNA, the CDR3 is TGTGCCAGCAGCCCCCGGGGCGGGGGTACCAACACCGGGGAGCTGTTTTTT.

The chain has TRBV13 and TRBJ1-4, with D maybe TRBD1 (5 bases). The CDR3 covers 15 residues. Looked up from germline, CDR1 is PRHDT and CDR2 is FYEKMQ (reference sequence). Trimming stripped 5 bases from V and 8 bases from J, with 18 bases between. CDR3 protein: CASSLRRQGGEKLFF. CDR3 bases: TGTGCCAGCAGCCTACGTAGGCAGGGAGGAGAAAAACTGTTTTTT. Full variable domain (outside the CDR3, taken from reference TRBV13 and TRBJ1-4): AAGVIQSPRHLIKEKRETATLKCYPIPRHDTVYWYQQGPGQDPQFLISFYEKMQSDKGSIPDRFSAQQFSDYHSELNMSSLELGDSALYFCASSLRRQGGEKLFFGSGTQLSVL.

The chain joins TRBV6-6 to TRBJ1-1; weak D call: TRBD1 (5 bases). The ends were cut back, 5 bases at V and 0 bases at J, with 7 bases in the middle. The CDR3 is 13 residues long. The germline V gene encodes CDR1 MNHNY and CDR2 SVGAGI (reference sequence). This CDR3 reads CASSRGVNTEAFF. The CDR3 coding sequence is TGTGCCAGCAGTCGGGGGGTGAACACTGAAGCTTTCTTT.

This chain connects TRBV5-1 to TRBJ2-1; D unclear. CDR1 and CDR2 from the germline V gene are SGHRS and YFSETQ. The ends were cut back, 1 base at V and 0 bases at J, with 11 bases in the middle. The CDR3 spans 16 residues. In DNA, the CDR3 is TGCGCCAGCAGCTTGTCTGGGCAGATCTCCTACAATGAGCAGTTCTTC. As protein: CASSLSGQISYNEQFF.

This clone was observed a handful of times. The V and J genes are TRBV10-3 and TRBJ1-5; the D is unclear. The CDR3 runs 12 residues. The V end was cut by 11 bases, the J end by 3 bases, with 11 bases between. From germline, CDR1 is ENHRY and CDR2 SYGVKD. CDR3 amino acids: CASSVDNQPQHF. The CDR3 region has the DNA TGTGCCTCCTCGGTGGACAATCAGCCCCAGCATTTT.

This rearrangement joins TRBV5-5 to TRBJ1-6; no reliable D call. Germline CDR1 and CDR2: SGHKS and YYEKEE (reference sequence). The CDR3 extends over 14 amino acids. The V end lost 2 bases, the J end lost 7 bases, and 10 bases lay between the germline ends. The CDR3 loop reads CASSLRTANSPLHF. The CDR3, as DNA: TGTGCCAGCAGCTTACGTACCGCAAATTCACCCCTCCACTTT. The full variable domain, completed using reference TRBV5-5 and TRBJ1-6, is DAGVTQSPTHLIKTRGQQVTLRCSPISGHKSVSWYQQVLGQGPQFIFQYYEKEERGRGNFPDRFSARQFPNYSSELNVNALLLGDSALYLCASSLRTANSPLHFGNGTRLTVT.

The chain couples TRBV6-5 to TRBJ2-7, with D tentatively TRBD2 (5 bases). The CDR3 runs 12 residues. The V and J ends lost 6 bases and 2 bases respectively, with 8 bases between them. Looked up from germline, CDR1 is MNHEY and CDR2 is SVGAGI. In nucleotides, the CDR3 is TGTGCCAGCAGCCCCGGGGCCTACGAGCAGTACTTC. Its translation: CASSPGAYEQYF.

CDR3 nucleotide sequence: TGTGCCAGCAGCAGCCTAGCGGGGGTCGCGGATACGCAGTATTTT. This encodes CASSSLAGVADTQYF. This chain connects TRBV7-2 to TRBJ2-3, with 10 bases that match TRBD2. The J segment lost 6 bases and the V segment lost 5 bases, leaving 8 bases of the junction unmatched. The CDR3 is made up of 15 amino acids. The germline V gene has CDR1 SGHTA and CDR2 FQGNSA.

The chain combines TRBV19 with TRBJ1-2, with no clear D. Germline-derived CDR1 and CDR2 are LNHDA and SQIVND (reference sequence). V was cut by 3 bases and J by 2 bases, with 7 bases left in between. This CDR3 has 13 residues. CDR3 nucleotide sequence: TGTGCCAGTAGTATCAAGGGAAACTATGGCTACACCTTC. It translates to CASSIKGNYGYTF.

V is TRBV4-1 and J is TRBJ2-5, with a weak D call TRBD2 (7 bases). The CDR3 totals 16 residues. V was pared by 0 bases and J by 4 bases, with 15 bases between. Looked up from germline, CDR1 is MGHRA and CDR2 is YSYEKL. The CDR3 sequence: CASSQDGGGRGETQYF. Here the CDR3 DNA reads TGCGCCAGCAGCCAAGATGGGGGGGGCCGGGGAGAGACCCAGTACTTC.

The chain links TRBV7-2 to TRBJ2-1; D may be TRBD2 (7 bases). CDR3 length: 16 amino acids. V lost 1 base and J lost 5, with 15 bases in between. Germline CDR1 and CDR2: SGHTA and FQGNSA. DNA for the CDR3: TGTGCCAGCAGCTTAGAATCGGGGGGCTCAAACAATGAGCAGTTCTTC. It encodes CASSLESGGSNNEQFF.

The CDR3 DNA reads as TGTGCCAGCAGTCCCGGGACAGTCAGTAGGGAGCAGTACTTC. Protein product: CASSPGTVSREQYF. This chain connects TRBV6-1 to TRBJ2-7, with 7 bases matching TRBD1. J gave up 7 bases and V 5 bases, and 11 bases lay outside the gene matches. Germline lookup yields CDR1 MNHNS and CDR2 SASEGT. The CDR3 is made up of 14 amino acids.

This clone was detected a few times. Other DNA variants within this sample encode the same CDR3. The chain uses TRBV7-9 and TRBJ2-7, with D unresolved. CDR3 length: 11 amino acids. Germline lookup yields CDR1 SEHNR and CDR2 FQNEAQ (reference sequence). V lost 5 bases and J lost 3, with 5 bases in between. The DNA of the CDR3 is TGTGCCAGCAGCCTGCGCTACGAGCAGTACTTC. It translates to CASSLRYEQYF.

CDR3 residues: CATSLGLASLETQYF. DNA for the CDR3: TGTGCCACCAGCCTGGGACTAGCGAGCTTGGAGACCCAGTACTTC. The genes are TRBV15 and TRBJ2-5; 10 nucleotides match TRBD2. This CDR3 has 15 amino acids. V was clipped by 5 bases and J by 5 bases; unmatched bases: 8. Germline values: CDR1 LNHNV, CDR2 YYDKDF (reference sequence).

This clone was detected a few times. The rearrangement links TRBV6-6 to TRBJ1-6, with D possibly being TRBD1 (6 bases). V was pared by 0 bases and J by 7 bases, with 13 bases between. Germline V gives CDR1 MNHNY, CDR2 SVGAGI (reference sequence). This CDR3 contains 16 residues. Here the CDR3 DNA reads TGTGCCAGCAGTTACTCGACGGGACATTCCAATTCACCCCTCCACTTT. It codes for CASSYSTGHSNSPLHF.

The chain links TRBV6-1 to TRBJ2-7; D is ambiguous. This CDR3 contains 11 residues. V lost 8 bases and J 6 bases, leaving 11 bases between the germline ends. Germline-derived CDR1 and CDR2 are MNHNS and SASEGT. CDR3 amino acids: CASGISGEQYV. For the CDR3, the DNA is TGTGCCAGCGGCATTTCTGGCGAGCAGTACGTC.

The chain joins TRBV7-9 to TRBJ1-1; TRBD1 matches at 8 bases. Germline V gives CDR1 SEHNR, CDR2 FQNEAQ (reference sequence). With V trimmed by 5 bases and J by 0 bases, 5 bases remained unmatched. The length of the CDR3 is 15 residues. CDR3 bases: TGTGCCAGCAGCGACAGGGGCGGCATGAACACTGAAGCTTTCTTT. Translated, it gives CASSDRGGMNTEAFF. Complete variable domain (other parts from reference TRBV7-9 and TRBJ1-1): DTGVSQNPRHKITKRGQNVTFRCDPISEHNRLYWYRQTLGQGPEFLTYFQNEAQLEKSRLLSDRFSAERPKGSFSTLEIQRTEQGDSAMYLCASSDRGGMNTEAFFGQGTRLTVV.

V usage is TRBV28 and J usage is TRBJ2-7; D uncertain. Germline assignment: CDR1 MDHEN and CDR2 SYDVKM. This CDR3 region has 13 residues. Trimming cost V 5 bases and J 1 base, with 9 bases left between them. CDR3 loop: CASSTVLSYEQYV. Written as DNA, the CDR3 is TGTGCCAGCAGTACGGTGTTATCCTACGAGCAGTACGTC.

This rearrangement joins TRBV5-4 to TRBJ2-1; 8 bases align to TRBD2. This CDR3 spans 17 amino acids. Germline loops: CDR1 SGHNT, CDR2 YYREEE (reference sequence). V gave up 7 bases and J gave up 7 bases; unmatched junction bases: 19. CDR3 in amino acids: CASQMGVAGITRNEQFF. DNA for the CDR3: TGTGCCAGCCAAATGGGGGTAGCGGGGATTACTAGGAATGAGCAGTTCTTC.

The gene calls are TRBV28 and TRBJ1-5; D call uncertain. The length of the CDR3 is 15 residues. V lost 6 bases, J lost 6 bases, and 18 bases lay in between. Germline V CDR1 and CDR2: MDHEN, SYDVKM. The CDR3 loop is CASSWVGGSGQPQHF. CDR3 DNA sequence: TGTGCCAGCAGCTGGGTCGGAGGTTCGGGTCAGCCCCAGCATTTT.

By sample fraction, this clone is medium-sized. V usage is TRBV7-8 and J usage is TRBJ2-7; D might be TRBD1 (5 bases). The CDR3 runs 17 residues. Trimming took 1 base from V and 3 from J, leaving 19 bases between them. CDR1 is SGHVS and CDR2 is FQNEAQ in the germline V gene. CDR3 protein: CASSLGGQGGPLYEQYV. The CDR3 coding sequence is TGTGCCAGCAGCTTAGGGGGCCAGGGTGGGCCCCTCTACGAGCAGTACGTC.

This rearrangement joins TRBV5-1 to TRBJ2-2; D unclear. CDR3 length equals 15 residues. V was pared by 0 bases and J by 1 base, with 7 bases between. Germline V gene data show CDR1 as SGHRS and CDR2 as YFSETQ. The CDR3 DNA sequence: TGCGCCAGCAGCTTGGGCCGATGGAACACCGGGGAGCTGTTTTTT. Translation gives CASSLGRWNTGELFF.